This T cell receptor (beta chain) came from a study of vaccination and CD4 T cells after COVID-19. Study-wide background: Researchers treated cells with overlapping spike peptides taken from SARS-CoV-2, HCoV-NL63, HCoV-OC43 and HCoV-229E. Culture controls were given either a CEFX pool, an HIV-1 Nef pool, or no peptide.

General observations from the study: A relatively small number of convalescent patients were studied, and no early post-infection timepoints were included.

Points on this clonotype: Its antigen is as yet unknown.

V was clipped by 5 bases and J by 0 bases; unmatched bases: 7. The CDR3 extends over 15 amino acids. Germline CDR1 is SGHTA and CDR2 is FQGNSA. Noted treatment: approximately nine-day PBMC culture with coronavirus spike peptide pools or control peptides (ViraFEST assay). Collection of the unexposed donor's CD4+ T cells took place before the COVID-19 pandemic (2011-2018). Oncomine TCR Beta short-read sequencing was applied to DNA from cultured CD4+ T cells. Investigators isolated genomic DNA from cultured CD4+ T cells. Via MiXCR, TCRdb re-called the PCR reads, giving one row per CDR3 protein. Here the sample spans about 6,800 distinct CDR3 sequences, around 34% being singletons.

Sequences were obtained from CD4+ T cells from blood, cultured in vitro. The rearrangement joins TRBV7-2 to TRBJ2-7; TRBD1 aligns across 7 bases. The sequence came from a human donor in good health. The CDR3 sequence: CASSKDRDSSYEQYF. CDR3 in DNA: TGTGCCAGCAGCAAGGACCGGGACAGCTCCTACGAGCAGTACTTC. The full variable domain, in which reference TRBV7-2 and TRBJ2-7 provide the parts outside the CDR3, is GAGVSQSPSNKVTEKGKDVELRCDPISGHTALYWYRQSLGQGLEFLIYFQGNSAPDKSGLPSDRFSAERTGGSVSTLTIQRTQQEDSAVYLCASSKDRDSSYEQYFGPGTRLTVT.